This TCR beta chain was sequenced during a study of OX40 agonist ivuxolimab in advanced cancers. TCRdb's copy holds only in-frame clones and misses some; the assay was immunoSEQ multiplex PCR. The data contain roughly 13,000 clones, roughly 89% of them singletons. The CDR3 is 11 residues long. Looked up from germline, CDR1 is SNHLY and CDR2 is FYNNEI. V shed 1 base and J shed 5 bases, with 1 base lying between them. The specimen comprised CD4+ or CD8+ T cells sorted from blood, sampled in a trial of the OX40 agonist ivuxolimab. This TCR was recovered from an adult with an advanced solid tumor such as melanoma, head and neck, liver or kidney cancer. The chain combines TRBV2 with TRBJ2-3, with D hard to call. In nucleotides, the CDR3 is TGTGCCAGCAGTGAAGGAGATACGCAGTATTTT. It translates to CASSEGDTQYF.